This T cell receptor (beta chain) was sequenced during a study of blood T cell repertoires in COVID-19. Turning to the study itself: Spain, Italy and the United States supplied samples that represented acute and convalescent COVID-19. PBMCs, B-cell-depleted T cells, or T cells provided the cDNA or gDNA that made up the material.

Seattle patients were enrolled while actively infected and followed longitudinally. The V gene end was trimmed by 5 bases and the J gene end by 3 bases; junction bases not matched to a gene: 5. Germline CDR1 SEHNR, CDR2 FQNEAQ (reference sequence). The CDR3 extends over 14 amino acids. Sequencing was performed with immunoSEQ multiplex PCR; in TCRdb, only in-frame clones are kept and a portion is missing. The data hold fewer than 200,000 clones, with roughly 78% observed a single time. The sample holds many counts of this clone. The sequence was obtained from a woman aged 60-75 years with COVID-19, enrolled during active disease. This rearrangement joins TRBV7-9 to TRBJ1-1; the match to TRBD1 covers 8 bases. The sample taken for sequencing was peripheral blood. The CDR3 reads CASSTTGEDTEAFF. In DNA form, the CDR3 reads TGTGCCAGCAGCACGACAGGGGAGGACACTGAAGCTTTCTTT.